This entry is about one TCR beta chain. The repertoire was sequenced with immunoSEQ multiplex PCR; TCRdb's copy has only in-frame clones and lacks some. This table holds under 50,000 clones, approximately 94% found once. CDR3 length equals 13 residues. V was trimmed by 3 bases and J by 8 bases, leaving 13 bases between them. The germline CDR1 and CDR2 sequences are GTSNPN and SVGIG (reference sequence). This entry belongs to a study of T cell changes during pregnancy in multiple sclerosis. This chain links TRBV30 with TRBJ1-4; the D is unclear. The specimen was CD4+ T cells from peripheral blood mononuclear cells, collected after pregnancy. The sequence came from a female donor with multiple sclerosis, enrolled in a pregnancy study. The CDR3 loop reads CAWRGARGEKLFF. CDR3 DNA sequence: TGTGCCTGGAGAGGCGCCCGAGGGGAAAAACTGTTTTTT.